One TCR beta chain is described in this entry. The target antigen is unknown. The CDR3 sequence is 13 residues long. Germline-derived CDR1 and CDR2 are SGDLS and YYNGEE. V lost 1 base to trimming and J lost 6 bases; unmatched junction nucleotides: 4. This sample is drawn from a study of cytomegalovirus exposure and HLA in healthy donors. For the study at large: The approximately 120 validation repertoires and the roughly 680 first-cohort repertoires shared a platform, a later analysis reported.

Libraries were prepared by immunoSEQ multiplex PCR; TCRdb keeps only in-frame clonotypes and omits some of them. Found here are roughly 150,000 clones, 90% to 95% of them singletons; the top ten hold about 0.7%. Study-level points and caveats: Cytomegalovirus status was reportedly diagnosed by the classifier with high sensitivity and specificity. Most observed TCR sequences were rare, whereas some public TCRs were detected in many donors.

The clonotype originates from a man aged 18 to 30 in good health and CMV-seronegative. The chain combines TRBV9 with TRBJ2-7; 7 bases align to TRBD2. Sequenced sample: PBMCs. CDR3 sequence reads: CASSVSGTGEQYV. DNA for the CDR3: TGTGCCAGCAGCGTAAGCGGGACGGGCGAGCAGTACGTC.